This T cell receptor (beta chain) was obtained from a study of cytomegalovirus exposure and HLA in healthy donors. This table comes from immunoSEQ multiplex PCR, and its TCRdb copy is limited to in-frame clones, with some not included. This table holds about 120,000 clones, 85% to 90% found once. The sample holds a few counts of this clone. V shed 7 bases, J shed 10 bases, and the junction held 11 bases outside the gene matches. Germline lookup yields CDR1 MNHNS and CDR2 SASEGT. This CDR3 region has 15 residues. The specimen sequenced was PBMCs. The chain combines TRBV6-1 with TRBJ1-6; 9 bases are shared with TRBD1. This clonotype originated in a woman under 40 in good health and CMV-seronegative. The CDR3 DNA sequence: TGTGCCAGCACCGGGATAGGGACAGGGCCATCACCCCTCCACTTT. Protein: CASTGIGTGPSPLHF.